Each of the 7 T cell receptor beta chains below was sequenced from the same sample in a study of circulating CD8 cells and anti-PD-1 response in melanoma. Each library started from about 15 ng of total RNA using the QIAseq Immune Repertoire TCR panel. TCRdb passed the reads through MiXCR, listing each CDR3 protein once. In the table there are about 340 distinct CDR3 sequences, less than 8.5% of which are singletons. From live CD3+CD8+TCRalphabeta+ cells, four PD-1 and/or TIGIT subsets were sorted. Here the sequenced sample was CD8+ T cells from PBMCs, taken at baseline or after one month of anti-PD-1 therapy (not recorded which). These receptors were obtained from a human donor with melanoma.

In this sample, this clonotype is medium-sized (0.01 to 0.1%). This rearrangement joins TRBV25-1 to TRBJ2-7; a possible D gene is TRBD1 (6 bases). The germline CDR1 and CDR2 sequences are MGHDK and SYGVNS. The CDR3 consists of 14 residues. Trimming took 4 bases from V and 5 from J, leaving 15 bases between them. CDR3 nucleotide sequence: TGTGCCAGCAGTGCACAGGGAGATGGTGACGAGCAGTACTTC. Translating it yields CASSAQGDGDEQYF.

This clonotype showed up just a few times. The chain is built from TRBV29-1 and TRBJ2-7; D call uncertain. This CDR3 comprises 13 residues. In germline, CDR1 is SQVTM, CDR2 ANQGSEA. V lost 6 bases, J lost 5 bases, and 17 bases lay in between. In DNA, the CDR3 is TGCAGCGTCGGACGGGCTCTGAGAAACGAGCAGTACTTC. It yields the protein CSVGRALRNEQYF.

This clonotype has only a few counts. The J gene is TRBJ2-5, the V gene TRBV5-1; TRBD2 matches at 10 bases. Germline V gene sequence: CDR1 SGHRS, CDR2 YFSETQ. This CDR3 comprises 17 residues. The V gene end was trimmed by 0 bases and the J gene end by 1 base; junction bases not matched to a gene: 6. The CDR3 spells CASSLELAGWGQETQYF. The DNA for the CDR3 is TGCGCCAGCAGCTTGGAACTAGCGGGGTGGGGCCAAGAGACCCAGTACTTC.

A few counts support this clonotype. Possible read error: a much larger clone is one base away. This chain connects TRBV7-2 to TRBJ2-7; D possibly corresponds to TRBD2 (6 bases). In germline, CDR1 is SGHTA, CDR2 FQGNSA. Trimming stripped 5 bases from V and 5 bases from J, with 10 bases between. The CDR3 is 12 residues long. The CDR3, as DNA: TGTGCCAGCAGCGGACTAATCAACGAGCAGTACTTC. It translates to CASSGLINEQYF. Drawing the rest from reference TRBV7-2 and TRBJ2-7, the complete variable domain is GAGVSQSPSNKVTEKGKDVELRCDPISGHTALYWYRQSLGQGLEFLIYFQGNSAPDKSGLPSDRFSAERTGGSVSTLTIQRTQQEDSAVYLCASSGLINEQYFGPGTRLTVT.

By share, this clonotype counts as large. V and J are TRBV19 and TRBJ2-2; no reliable D call. There are 15 residues in the CDR3. Germline loops: CDR1 LNHDA, CDR2 SQIVND (reference sequence). Between the trimmed V and J ends, which lost 6 bases and 6 bases, there was a span of 17 bases. CDR3 region: CASRALLGGAGELFF. In DNA, the CDR3 is TGTGCCAGTAGAGCCCTCCTCGGCGGAGCCGGGGAGCTGTTTTTT.

This clonotype is large by share. The J gene is TRBJ2-7, the V gene TRBV28; either TRBD1 or TRBD2 may supply D (5 bases each). This CDR3 spans 16 amino acids. V lost 4 bases and J lost 7, with 23 bases in between. Germline lookup yields CDR1 MDHEN and CDR2 SYDVKM. Written as DNA, the CDR3 is TGTGCCAGCAGTTCTCCCCGGGACCCGCCGGCCGATGAGCAGTACTTC. Amino acid sequence: CASSSPRDPPADEQYF.

This clonotype qualifies as medium-sized. The rearrangement links TRBV29-1 to TRBJ2-5, with 10 nucleotides matching TRBD2. The ends lost 2 bases at V and 4 bases at J; junction bases unmatched: 4. Germline CDR1 and CDR2: SQVTM and ANQGSEA. The CDR3 is 14 amino acids. CDR3 in amino acids: CSVEPSGGGETQYF. As DNA, the CDR3 is TGCAGCGTTGAACCTAGCGGGGGCGGAGAGACCCAGTACTTC.